This T cell receptor (beta chain) was sequenced in a study of cytomegalovirus exposure and HLA in healthy donors. Study-wide findings and caveats: The study labeled 150 or so TCR beta chains cytomegalovirus-associated. Rarity held for most TCR sequences, but there were some public TCRs that occurred in many donors.

Assay used: immunoSEQ multiplex PCR; TCRdb lists only in-frame clones, some missing. The table records 110,000 to 150,000 clones, about 86% of them present only once. Comments on this clone: The target antigen is unknown.

V gave up 1 base and J gave up 7 bases, with 7 bases separating them. This CDR3 has 12 amino acids. Per the germline V gene, CDR1 is MDHEN and CDR2 is SYDVKM. The sequenced sample was PBMCs. The source is a woman younger than 35 in good health and CMV-seropositive. The V call is TRBV28, the J call TRBJ1-2, with TRBD1 as a possible D gene (5 bases). The CDR3 bases are TGTGCCAGCAGTTTATCAGGGTCTGGCTACACCTTC. It yields the protein CASSLSGSGYTF.